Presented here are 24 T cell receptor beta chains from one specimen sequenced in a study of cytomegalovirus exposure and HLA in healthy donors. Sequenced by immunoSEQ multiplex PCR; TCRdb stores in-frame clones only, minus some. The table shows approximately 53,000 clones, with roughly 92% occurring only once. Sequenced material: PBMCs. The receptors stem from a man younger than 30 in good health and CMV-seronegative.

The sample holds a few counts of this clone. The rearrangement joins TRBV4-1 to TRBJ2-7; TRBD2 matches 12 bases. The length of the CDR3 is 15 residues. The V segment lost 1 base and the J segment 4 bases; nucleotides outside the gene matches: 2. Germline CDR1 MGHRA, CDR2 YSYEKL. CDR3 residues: CASSQGLAGVYEQYF. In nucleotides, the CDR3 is TGCGCCAGCAGCCAAGGACTAGCGGGAGTGTACGAGCAGTACTTC.

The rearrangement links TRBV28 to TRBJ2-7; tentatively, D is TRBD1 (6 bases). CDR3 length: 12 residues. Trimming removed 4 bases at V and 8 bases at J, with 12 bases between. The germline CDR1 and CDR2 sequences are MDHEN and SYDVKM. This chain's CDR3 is CASSSPGDKQYF. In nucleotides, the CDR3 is TGTGCCAGCAGTTCCCCTGGGGACAAGCAGTACTTC.

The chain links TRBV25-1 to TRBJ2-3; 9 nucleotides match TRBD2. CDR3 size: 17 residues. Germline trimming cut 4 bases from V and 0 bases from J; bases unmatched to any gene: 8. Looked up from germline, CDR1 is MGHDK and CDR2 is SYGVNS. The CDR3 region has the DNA TGTGCCAGCAGTGCACGAGCGGGAGGCCCTAGCACAGATACGCAGTATTTT. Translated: CASSARAGGPSTDTQYF.

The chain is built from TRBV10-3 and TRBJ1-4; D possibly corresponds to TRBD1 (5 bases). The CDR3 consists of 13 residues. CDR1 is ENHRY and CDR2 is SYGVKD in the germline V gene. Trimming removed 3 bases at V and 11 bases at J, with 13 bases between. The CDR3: CAISESTVRKLFF. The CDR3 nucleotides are TGTGCCATCAGTGAATCGACAGTTCGGAAACTGTTTTTT.

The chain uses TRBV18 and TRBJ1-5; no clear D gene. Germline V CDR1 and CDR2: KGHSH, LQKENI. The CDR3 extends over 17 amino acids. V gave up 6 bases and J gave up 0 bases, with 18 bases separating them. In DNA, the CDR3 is TGTGCCAGCTCCCCAACTGGTGGAGCGTATAGCAATCAGCCCCAGCATTTT. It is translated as CASSPTGGAYSNQPQHF.

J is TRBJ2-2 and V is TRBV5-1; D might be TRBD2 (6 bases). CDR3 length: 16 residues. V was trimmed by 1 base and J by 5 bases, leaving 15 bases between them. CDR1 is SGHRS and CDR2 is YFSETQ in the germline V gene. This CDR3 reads CASSLSAGRGTGELFF. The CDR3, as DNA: TGCGCCAGCAGCTTGTCCGCGGGAAGAGGAACCGGGGAGCTGTTTTTT.

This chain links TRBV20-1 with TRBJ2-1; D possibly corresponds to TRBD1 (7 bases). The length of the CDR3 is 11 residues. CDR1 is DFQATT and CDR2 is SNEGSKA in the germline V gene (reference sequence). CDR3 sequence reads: CMPGGIGEQFF. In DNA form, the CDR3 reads TGCATGCCAGGGGGGATAGGTGAGCAGTTCTTC.

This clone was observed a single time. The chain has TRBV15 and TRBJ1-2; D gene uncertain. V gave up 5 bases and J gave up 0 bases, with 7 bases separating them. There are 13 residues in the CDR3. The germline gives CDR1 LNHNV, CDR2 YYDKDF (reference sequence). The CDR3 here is CATSLIANYGYTF. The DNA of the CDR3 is TGTGCCACCAGCCTCATAGCTAACTATGGCTACACCTTC.

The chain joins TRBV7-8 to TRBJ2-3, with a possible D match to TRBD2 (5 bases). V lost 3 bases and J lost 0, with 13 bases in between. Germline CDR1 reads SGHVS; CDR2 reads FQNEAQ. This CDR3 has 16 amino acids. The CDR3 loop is CASSFRRRPSTDTQYF. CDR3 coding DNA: TGTGCCAGCAGCTTTAGGCGGAGGCCAAGCACAGATACGCAGTATTTT. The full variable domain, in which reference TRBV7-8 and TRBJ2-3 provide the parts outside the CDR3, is GAGVSQSPRYKVAKRGQDVALRCDPISGHVSLFWYQQALGQGPEFLTYFQNEAQLDKSGLPSDRFFAERPEGSVSTLKIQRTQQEDSAVYLCASSFRRRPSTDTQYFGPGTRLTVL.

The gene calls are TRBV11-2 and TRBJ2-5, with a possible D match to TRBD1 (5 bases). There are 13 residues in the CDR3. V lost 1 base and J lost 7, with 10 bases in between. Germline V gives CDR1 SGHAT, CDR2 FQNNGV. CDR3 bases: TGTGCCAGCAGCTTAGGGCAGGGTGGGACCCAGTACTTC. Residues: CASSLGQGGTQYF.

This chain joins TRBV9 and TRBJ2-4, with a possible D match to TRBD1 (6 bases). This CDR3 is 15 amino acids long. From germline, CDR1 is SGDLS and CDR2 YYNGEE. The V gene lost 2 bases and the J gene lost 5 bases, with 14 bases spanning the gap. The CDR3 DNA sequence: TGTGCCAGCAGCGTCACAGGGTTTGGGGAAAACATTCAGTACTTC. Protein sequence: CASSVTGFGENIQYF.

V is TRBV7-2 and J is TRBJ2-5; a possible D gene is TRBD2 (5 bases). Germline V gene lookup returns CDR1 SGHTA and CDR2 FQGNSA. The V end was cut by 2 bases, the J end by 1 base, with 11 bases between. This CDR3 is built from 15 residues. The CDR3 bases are TGTGCCAGCAGCTTACCCGCTAGCCTCCAAGAGACCCAGTACTTC. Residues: CASSLPASLQETQYF.

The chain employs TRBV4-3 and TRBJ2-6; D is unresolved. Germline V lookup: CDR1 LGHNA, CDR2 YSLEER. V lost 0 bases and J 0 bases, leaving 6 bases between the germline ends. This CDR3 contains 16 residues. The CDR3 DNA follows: TGCGCCAGCAGCCAAGACAGTACCTCTGGGGCCAACGTCCTGACTTTC. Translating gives CASSQDSTSGANVLTF.

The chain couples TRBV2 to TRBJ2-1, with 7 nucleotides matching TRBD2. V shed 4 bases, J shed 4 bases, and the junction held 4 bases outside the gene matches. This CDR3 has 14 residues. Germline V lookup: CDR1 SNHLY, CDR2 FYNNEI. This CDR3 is CASSAGGGYNEQFF. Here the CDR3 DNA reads TGTGCCAGCAGTGCTGGCGGGGGTTACAATGAGCAGTTCTTC.

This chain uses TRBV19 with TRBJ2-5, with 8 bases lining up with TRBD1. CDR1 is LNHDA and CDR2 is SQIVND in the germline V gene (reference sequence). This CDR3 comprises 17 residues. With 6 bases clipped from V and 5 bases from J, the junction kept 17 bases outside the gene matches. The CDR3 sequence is CASRTGRGAGGGETQYF. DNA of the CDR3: TGTGCCAGTAGAACAGGCCGGGGTGCAGGGGGCGGGGAGACCCAGTACTTC.

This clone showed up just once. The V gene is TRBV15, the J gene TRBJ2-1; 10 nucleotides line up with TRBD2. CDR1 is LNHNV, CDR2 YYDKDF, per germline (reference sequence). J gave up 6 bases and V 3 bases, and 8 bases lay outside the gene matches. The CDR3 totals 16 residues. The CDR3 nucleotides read TGTGCCACCAGCAGGGTCCTAGCGGGAGCTGGCAATGAGCAGTTCTTC. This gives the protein CATSRVLAGAGNEQFF.

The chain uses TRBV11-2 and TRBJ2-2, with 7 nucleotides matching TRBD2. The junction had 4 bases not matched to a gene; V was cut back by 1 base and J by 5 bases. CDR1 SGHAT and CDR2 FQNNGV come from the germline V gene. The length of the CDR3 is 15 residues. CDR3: CASSLVWGGTGELFF. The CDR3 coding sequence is TGTGCCAGCAGCTTAGTTTGGGGGGGGACCGGGGAGCTGTTTTTT.

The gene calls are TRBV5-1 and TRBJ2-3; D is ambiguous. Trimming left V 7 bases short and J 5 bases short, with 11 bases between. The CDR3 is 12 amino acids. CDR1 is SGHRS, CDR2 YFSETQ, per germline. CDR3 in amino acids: CASGETGDTQYF. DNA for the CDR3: TGCGCCAGCGGCGAGACTGGAGATACGCAGTATTTT.

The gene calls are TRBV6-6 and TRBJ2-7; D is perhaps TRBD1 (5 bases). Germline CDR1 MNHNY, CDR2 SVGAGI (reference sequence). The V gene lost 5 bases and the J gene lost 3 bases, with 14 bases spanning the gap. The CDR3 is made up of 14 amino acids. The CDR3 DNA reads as TGTGCCAGCAGTGCGGCTGGGGCAGACTACGAGCAGTACTTC. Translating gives CASSAAGADYEQYF.

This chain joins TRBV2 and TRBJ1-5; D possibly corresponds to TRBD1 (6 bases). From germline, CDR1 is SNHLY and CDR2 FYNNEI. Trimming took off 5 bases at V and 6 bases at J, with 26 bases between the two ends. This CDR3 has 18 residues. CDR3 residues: CASSFDRYRAKIAQPQHF. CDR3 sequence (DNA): TGTGCCAGCAGTTTTGACAGGTACCGAGCAAAGATAGCTCAGCCCCAGCATTTT.

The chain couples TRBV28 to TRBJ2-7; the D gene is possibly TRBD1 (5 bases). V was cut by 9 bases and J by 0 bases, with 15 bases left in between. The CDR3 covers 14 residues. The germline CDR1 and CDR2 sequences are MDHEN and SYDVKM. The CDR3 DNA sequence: TGTGCCAGTTCCTCGCGGACAAGCTCCTACGAGCAGTACTTC. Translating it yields CASSSRTSSYEQYF.

The CDR3 DNA sequence: TGTGCCAGTATGCCGGGACAGGGGGTGGCCGGGGAGCTGTTTTTT. This encodes CASMPGQGVAGELFF. The chain combines TRBV19 with TRBJ2-2, with 11 bases identical to TRBD1. V lost 7 bases to trimming and J lost 6 bases; unmatched junction nucleotides: 7. CDR3 length: 15 amino acids. Germline CDR1 is LNHDA and CDR2 is SQIVND (reference sequence). The whole variable domain, filled in from reference TRBV19 and TRBJ2-2, reads DGGITQSPKYLFRKEGQNVTLSCEQNLNHDAMYWYRQDPGQGLRLIYYSQIVNDFQKGDIAEGYSVSREKKESFPLTVTSAQKNPTAFYLCASMPGQGVAGELFFGEGSRLTVL.

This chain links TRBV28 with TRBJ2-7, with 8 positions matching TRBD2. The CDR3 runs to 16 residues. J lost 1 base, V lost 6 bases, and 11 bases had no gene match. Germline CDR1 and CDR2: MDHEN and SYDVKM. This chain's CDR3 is CASSSASGTSSYEQYF. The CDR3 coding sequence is TGTGCCAGCAGCTCTGCCAGCGGGACTAGTTCCTACGAGCAGTACTTC. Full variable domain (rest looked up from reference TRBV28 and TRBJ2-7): DVKVTQSSRYLVKRTGEKVFLECVQDMDHENMFWYRQDPGLGLRLIYFSYDVKMKEKGDIPEGYSVSREKKERFSLILESASTNQTSMYLCASSSASGTSSYEQYFGPGTRLTVT.

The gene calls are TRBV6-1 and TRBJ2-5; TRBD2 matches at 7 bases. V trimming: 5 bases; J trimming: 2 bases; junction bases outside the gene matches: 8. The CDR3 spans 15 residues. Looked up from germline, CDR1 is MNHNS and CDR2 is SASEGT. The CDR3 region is CASSTRAGSQETQYF. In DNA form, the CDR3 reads TGTGCCAGCAGTACCCGAGCGGGGTCTCAAGAGACCCAGTACTTC.